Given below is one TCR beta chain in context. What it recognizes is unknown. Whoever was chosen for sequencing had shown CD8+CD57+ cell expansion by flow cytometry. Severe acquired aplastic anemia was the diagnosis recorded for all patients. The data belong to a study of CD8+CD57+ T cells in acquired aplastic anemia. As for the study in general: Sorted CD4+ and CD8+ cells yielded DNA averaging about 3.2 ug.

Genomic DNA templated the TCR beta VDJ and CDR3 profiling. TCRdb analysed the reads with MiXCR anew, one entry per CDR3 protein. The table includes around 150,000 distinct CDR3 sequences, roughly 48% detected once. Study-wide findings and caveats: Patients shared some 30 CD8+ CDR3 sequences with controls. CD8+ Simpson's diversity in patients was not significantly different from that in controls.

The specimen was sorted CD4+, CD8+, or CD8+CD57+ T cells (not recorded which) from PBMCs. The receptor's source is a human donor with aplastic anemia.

The DNA for the CDR3 is TGTGCCAGCAGCCCCTTCTACGAGCAGTACTTC. This translates into CASSPFYEQYF. The chain couples TRBV9 to TRBJ2-7; D remains ambiguous. Trimming removed 4 bases at V and 3 bases at J, with 5 bases between. The CDR3 sequence is 11 residues long. The germline gives CDR1 SGDLS, CDR2 YYNGEE.